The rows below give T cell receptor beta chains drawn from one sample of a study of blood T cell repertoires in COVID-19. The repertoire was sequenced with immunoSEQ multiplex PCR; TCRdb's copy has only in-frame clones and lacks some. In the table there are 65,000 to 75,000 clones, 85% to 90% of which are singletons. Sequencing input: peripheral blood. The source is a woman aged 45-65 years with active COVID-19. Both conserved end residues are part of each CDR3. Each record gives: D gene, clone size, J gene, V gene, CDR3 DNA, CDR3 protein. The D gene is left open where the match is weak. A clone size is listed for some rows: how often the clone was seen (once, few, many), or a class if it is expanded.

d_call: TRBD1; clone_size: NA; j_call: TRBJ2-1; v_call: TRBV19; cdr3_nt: TGTGCCAGTAGGACAACAGGGGACAATGAGCAGTTCTTC; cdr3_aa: CASRTTGDNEQFF
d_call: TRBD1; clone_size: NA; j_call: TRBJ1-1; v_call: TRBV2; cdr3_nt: TGTGCCAGCAGAACCCAACAGGGGGGACCTGAAGCTTTCTTT; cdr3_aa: CASRTQQGGPEAFF
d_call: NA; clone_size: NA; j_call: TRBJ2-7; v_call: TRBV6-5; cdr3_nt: TGTGCCAGCAGTTACTCCTCCAGTTACGAGCAGTACTTC; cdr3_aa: CASSYSSSYEQYF
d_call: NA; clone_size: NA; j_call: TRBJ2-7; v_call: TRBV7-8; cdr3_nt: TGTGCCAGCAGCTGGACAGTCAGCAGCTCCTACGAGCAGTACTTC; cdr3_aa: CASSWTVSSSYEQYF
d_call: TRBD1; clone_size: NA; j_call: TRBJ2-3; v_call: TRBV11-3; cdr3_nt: TGTGCCAGCAGCCCCGGACAGGGGCCAAGCACAGATACGCAGTATTTT; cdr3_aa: CASSPGQGPSTDTQYF
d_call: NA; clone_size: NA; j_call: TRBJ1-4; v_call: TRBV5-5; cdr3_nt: TGTGCCAGCAGCTTGGGGGGAGGTGAAAAACTGTTTTTT; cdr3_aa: CASSLGGGEKLFF
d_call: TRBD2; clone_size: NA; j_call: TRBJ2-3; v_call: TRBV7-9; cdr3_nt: TGTGCCAGCAGAAAGGGGACTAGCGGGAGTCGCACAGATACGCAGTATTTT; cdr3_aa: CASRKGTSGSRTDTQYF
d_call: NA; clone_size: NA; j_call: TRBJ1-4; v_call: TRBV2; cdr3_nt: TGTGCCAGCAGTGATTATGCAGGTACAAATGAAAAACTGTTTTTT; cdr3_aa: CASSDYAGTNEKLFF
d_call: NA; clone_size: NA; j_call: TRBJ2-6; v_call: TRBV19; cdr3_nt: TGTGCCAGTAGTCGTGGAACGACAAAATACTCTGGGGCCAACGTCCTGACTTTC; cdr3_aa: CASSRGTTKYSGANVLTF
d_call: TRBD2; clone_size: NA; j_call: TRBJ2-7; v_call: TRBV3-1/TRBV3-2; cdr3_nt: TGTGCCAGCAGCCTGGGACTAGCGGGAGACGAGCAGTACTTC; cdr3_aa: CASSLGLAGDEQYF
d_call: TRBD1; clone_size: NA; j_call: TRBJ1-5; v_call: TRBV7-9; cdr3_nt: TGTGCCAGCAGCGTCGGGACAGGATTTAATAGCAATCAGCCCCAGCATTTT; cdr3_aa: CASSVGTGFNSNQPQHF
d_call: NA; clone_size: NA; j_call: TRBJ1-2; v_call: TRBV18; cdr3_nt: TGTGCCAGCTCACCCAGCCGTGAGGGTGGCTACACCTTC; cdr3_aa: CASSPSREGGYTF
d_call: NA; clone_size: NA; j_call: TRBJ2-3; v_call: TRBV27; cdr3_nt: TGTGCCAGCAGAAGCGGAGATCGCACAGATACGCAGTATTTT; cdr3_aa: CASRSGDRTDTQYF
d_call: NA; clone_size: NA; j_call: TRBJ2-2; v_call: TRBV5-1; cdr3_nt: TGCGCCAGCAGCTTGGCTGCGGGTTCGAACACCGGGGAGCTGTTTTTT; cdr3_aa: CASSLAAGSNTGELFF
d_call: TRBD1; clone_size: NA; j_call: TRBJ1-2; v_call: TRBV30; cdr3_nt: TGTGCCTGGAGAAGGGACAGGCCGTATGGCTACACCTTC; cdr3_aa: CAWRRDRPYGYTF
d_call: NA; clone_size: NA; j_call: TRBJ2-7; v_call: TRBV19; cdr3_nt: TGTGCCAGTAGTATCCCCGGGACACAAGTCAGCGAGCAGTACTTC; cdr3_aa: CASSIPGTQVSEQYF
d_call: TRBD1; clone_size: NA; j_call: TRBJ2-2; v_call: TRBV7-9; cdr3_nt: TGTGCCAGCAGCTTATACCCAGGGGGCTGGGGGGAGCTGTTTTTT; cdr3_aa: CASSLYPGGWGELFF
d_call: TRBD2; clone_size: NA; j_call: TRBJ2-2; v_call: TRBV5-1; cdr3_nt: TGCGCCAGCAGCTCCCTAGCGGGAGGGCCAGGCACCGGGGAGCTGTTTTTT; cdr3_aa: CASSSLAGGPGTGELFF
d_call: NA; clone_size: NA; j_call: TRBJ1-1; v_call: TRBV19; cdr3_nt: TGTGCCAGCCACAGCGGACACACTGAAGCTTTCTTT; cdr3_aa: CASHSGHTEAFF
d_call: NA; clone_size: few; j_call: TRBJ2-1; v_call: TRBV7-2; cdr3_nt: TGTGCCAGCACCTGGGGGGGGGCGCGGTCCTACAATGAGCAGTTCTTC; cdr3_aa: CASTWGGARSYNEQFF
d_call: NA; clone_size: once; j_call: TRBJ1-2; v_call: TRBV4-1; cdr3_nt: TGCGCCAGCAGCCAAGGGACGGGGATTAACTATGGCTACACCTTC; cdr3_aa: CASSQGTGINYGYTF
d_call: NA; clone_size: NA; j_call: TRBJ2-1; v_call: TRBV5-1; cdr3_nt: TGCGCCAGCAGCTTTTTTTCGGGGTTTAGCTCCTACAATGAGCAGTTCTTC; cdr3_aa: CASSFFSGFSSYNEQFF
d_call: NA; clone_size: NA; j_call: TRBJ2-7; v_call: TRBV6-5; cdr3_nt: TGTGCCAGCAGTTACTCGAGGGAACCCGCCTACGAGCAGTACTTC; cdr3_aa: CASSYSREPAYEQYF
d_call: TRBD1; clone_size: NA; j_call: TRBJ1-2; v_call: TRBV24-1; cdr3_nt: TGTGCCACCAGTGACGGAACCGGGACAGGGCCGTCAGTTAACTATGGCTACACCTTC; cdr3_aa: CATSDGTGTGPSVNYGYTF
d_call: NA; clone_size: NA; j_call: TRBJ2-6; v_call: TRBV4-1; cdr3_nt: TGCGCCAGCAGCCAAACCGGAAGGACAGCTGGGGCCAACGTCCTGACTTTC; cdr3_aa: CASSQTGRTAGANVLTF
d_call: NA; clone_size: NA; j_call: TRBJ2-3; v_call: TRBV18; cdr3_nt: TGTGCCAGCTCACCCCTAGGGGGGGGGACAGATACGCAGTATTTT; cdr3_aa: CASSPLGGGTDTQYF
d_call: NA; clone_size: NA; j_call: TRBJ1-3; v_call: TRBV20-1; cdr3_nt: TGCAGTGCTAGTGCTAGGGGGAAGGGAAACACCATATATTTT; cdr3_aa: CSASARGKGNTIYF
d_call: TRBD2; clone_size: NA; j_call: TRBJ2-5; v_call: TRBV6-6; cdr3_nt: TGTGCCAGCAGACTAGCGGGAGCAGAGACCCAGTACTTC; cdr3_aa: CASRLAGAETQYF
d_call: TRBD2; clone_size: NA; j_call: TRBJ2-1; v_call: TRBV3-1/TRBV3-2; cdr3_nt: TGTGCCAGCAGCCAAGCGGCGGGAGGTAACAATGAGCAGTTCTTC; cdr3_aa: CASSQAAGGNNEQFF
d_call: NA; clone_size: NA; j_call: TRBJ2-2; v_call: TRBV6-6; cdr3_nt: TGTGCCTTCGGAGGAGCGGGCCCGAACACCGGGGAGCTGTTTTTT; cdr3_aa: CAFGGAGPNTGELFF
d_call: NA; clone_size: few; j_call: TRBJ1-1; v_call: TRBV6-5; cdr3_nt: TGTGCCAGCACCTCCTCGGGCGGGGCTGAAGCTTTCTTT; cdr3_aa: CASTSSGGAEAFF
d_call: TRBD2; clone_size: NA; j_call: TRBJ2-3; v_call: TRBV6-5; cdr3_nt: TGTGCCAGCAGCCGCGCTAGCGGGAGACCGTATTTT; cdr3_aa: CASSRASGRPYF
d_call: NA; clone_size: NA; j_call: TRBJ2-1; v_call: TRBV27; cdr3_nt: TGTGCCAGCAGTTTGTCGCGTGGTGAGCAGTTCTTC; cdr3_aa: CASSLSRGEQFF
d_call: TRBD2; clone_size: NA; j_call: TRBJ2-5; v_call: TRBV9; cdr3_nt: TGTGCCAGCAGCGCAGGACTAGCGGGACAAGAGACCCAGTACTTC; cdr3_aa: CASSAGLAGQETQYF
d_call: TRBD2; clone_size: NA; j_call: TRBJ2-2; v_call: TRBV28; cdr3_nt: TGTGCCAGCCGAAAAGCGGGAGGGATGAACACCGGGGAGCTGTTTTTT; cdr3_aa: CASRKAGGMNTGELFF
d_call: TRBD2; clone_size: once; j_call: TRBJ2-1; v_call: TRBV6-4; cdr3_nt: TGTGCCAGTAGTCAGACTAGCGGACCTGGGGATGAGCAGTTCTTC; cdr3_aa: CASSQTSGPGDEQFF
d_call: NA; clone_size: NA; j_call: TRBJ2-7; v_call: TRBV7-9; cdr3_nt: TGTGCCAGCAGCTTAGGGGTGGGGGCTGGAGAGCAGTACTTC; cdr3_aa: CASSLGVGAGEQYF
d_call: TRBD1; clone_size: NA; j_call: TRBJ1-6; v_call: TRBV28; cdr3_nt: TGTGCCAGCAGTTTCGGGACAGGGGATATAATAGCACCCCTCCACTTT; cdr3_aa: CASSFGTGDIIAPLHF
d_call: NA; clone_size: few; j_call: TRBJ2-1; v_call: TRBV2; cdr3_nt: TGTGCCAGCAGGAATGTGGACAGCCTCAATGAGCAGTTCTTC; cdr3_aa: CASRNVDSLNEQFF
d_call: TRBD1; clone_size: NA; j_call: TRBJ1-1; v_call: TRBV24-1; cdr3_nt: TGTGCCACCAGTGATCCCGGACAGGGTGAGACTGAAGCTTTCTTT; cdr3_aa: CATSDPGQGETEAFF
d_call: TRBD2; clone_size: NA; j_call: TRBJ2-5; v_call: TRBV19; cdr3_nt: TGTGCCAGTACCCCACCCGGGAGGGGCCAAGAGACCCAGTACTTC; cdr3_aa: CASTPPGRGQETQYF
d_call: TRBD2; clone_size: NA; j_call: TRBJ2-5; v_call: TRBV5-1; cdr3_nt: TGCGCCAGCAGCTTGGGTGGTAGCGGGGCTCAAGAGACCCAGTACTTC; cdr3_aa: CASSLGGSGAQETQYF
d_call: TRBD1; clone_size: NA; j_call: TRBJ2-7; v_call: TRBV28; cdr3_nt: TGTGCCAGCAGTTTCGGTCAGGGGGCGGTTTCTGCGCAGTACTTC; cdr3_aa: CASSFGQGAVSAQYF
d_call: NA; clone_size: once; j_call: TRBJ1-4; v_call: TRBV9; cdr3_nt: TGTGCCAGCAGCGTAAATTCGAGGGATCCCAATGAAAAACTGTTTTTT; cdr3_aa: CASSVNSRDPNEKLFF
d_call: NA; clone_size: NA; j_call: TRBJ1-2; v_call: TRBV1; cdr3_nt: TGCACCAGCAGCAAAGGACAGGCTGAGTATGGCTACACCTTC; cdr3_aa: CTSSKGQAEYGYTF
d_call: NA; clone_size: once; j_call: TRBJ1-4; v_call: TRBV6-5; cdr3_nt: TGTGCCAGCAGCCCATCACTGGTCGGTAATGAAAAACTGTTTTTT; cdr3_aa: CASSPSLVGNEKLFF
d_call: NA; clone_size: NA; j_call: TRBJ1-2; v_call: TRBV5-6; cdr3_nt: TGTGCCAGCAGCTTGGCGTACAGCGGCTACACCTTC; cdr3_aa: CASSLAYSGYTF
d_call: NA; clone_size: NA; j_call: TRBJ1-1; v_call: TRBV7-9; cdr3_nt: TGTGCCAGCAGCTTTCAGATTTCGGGGACTGAAGCTTTCTTT; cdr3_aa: CASSFQISGTEAFF
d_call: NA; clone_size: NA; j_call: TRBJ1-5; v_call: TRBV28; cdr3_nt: TGTGCCAGCAGTTCCGGTCAGGTAAATAGCAATCAGCCCCAGCATTTT; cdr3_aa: CASSSGQVNSNQPQHF
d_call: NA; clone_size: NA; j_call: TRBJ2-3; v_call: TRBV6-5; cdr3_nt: TGTGCCACACGAGGAGCTCCCTTTACTGTTACGCAGTATTTT; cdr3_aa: CATRGAPFTVTQYF
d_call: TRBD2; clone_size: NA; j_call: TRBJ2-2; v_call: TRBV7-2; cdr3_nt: TGTGCCAGCAGCTCCGATCCCGGGACTAGCGGGAGAGGGTCCGGGGAGCTGTTTTTT; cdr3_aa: CASSSDPGTSGRGSGELFF
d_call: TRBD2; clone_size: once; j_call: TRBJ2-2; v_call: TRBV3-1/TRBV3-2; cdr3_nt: TGTGCCAGCAGCCCCGGGGGGGTGAACACCGGGGAGCTGTTTTTT; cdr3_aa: CASSPGGVNTGELFF
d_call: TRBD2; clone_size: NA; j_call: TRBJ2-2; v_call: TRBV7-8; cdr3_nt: TGTGCCAGCAGCTTAGTGCGCTCCGGCGGGAGCACTGGGGAGCTGTTTTTT; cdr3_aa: CASSLVRSGGSTGELFF